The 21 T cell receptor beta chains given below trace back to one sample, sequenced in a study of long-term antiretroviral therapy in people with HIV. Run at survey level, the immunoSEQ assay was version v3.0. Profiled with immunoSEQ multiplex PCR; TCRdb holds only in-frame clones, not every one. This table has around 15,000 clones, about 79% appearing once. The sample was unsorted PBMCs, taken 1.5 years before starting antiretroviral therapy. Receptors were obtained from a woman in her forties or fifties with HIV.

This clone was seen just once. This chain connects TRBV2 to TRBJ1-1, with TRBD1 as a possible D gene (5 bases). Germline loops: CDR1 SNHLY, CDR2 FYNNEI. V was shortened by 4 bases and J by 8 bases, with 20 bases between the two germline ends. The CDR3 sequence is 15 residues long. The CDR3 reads CASSGPGGKETEAFF. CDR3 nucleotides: TGTGCCAGCAGTGGCCCGGGGGGTAAGGAGACAGAAGCTTTCTTT.

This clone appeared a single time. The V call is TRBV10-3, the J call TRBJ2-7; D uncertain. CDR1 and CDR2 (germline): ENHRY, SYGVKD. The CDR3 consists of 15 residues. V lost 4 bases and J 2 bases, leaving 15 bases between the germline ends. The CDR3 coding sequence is TGTGCCATCAGTGGGAAGGGCATAGGAACCTACGAGCAGTACTTC. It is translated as CAISGKGIGTYEQYF.

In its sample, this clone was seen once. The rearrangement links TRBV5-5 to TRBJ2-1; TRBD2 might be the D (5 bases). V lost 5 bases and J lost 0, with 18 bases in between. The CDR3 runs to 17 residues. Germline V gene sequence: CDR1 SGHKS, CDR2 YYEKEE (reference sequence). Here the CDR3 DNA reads TGTGCCAGCAGTCGTTTCGGGGAGCTTCGCTCCTACAATGAGCAGTTCTTC. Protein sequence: CASSRFGELRSYNEQFF.

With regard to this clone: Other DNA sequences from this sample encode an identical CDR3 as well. The CDR3 reads CASSPTSGGTDTQYF. As DNA, the CDR3 is TGTGCCAGCAGCCCGACTAGCGGGGGCACAGATACGCAGTATTTT. The gene calls are TRBV6-6 and TRBJ2-3; 11 bases align to TRBD2. This CDR3 is 15 amino acids long. J was trimmed by 1 base and V by 6 bases; bases with no gene match: 3. Germline CDR1 reads MNHNY; CDR2 reads SVGAGI (reference sequence).

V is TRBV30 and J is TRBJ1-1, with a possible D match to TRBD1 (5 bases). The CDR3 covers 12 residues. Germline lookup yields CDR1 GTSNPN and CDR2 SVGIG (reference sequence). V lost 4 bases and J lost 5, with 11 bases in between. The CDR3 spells CAWTGWRTEAFF. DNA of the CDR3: TGTGCCTGGACAGGGTGGCGGACTGAAGCTTTCTTT.

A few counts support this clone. The CDR3 is CASSRAQGINSPLHF. CDR3 nucleotide sequence: TGTGCCAGCAGCAGGGCACAGGGGATTAATTCACCCCTCCACTTT. The rearrangement links TRBV7-9 to TRBJ1-6; 7 bases line up with TRBD1. The CDR3 consists of 15 residues. J gave up 6 bases and V 5 bases, and 7 bases lay outside the gene matches. The germline CDR1 and CDR2 sequences are SEHNR and FQNEAQ (reference sequence).

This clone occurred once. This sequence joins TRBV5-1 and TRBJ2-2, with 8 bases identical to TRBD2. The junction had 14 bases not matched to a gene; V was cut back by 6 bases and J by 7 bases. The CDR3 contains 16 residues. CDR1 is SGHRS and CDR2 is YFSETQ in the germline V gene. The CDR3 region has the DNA TGCGCCAGCATCGCGACCGGGACTAGTTCCGGCGGGGAGCTGTTTTTT. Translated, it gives CASIATGTSSGGELFF. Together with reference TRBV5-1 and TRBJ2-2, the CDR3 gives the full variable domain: KAGVTQTPRYLIKTRGQQVTLSCSPISGHRSVSWYQQTPGQGLQFLFEYFSETQRNKGNFPGRFSGRQFSNSRSEMNVSTLELGDSALYLCASIATGTSSGGELFFGEGSRLTVL.

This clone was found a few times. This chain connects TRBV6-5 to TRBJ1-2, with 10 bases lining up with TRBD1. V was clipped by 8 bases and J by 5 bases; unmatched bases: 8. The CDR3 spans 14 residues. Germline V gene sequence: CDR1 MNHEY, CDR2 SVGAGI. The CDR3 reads CASAGDRGDYGYTF. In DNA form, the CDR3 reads TGTGCCAGCGCGGGGGACAGGGGTGATTATGGCTACACCTTC.

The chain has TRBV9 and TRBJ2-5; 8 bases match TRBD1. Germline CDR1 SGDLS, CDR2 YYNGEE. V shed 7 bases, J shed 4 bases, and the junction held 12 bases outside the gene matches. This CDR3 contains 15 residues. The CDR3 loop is CASAPGGVLGETQYF. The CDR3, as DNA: TGTGCCAGCGCGCCAGGGGGCGTTCTTGGAGAGACCCAGTACTTC.

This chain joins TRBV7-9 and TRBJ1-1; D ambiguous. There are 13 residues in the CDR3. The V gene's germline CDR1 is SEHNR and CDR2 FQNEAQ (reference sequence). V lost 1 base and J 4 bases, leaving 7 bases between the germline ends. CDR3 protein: CASSLEWGTEAFF. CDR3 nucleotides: TGTGCCAGCAGCTTAGAGTGGGGCACTGAAGCTTTCTTT. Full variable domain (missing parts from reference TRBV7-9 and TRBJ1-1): DTGVSQNPRHKITKRGQNVTFRCDPISEHNRLYWYRQTLGQGPEFLTYFQNEAQLEKSRLLSDRFSAERPKGSFSTLEIQRTEQGDSAMYLCASSLEWGTEAFFGQGTRLTVV.

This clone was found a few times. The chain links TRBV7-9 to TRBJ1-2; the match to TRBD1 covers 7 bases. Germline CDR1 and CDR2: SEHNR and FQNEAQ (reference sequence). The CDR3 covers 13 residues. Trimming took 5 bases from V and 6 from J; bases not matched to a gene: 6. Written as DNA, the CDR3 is TGTGCCAGCAGCCTCCAAGGACAGGATGGCTACACCTTC. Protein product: CASSLQGQDGYTF.

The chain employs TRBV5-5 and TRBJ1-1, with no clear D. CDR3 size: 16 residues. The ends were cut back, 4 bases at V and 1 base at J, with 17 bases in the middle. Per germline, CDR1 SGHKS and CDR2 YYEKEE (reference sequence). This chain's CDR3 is CASSLEGGRPNTEAFF. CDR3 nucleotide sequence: TGTGCCAGCAGCCTGGAGGGTGGTCGGCCGAACACTGAAGCTTTCTTT.

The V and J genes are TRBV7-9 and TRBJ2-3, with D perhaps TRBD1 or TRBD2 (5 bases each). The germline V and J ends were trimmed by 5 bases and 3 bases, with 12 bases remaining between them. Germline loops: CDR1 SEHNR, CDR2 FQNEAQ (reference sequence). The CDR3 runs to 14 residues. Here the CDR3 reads CASSPPGRTDTQYF. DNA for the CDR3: TGTGCCAGCAGCCCCCCGGGGCGGACAGATACGCAGTATTTT.

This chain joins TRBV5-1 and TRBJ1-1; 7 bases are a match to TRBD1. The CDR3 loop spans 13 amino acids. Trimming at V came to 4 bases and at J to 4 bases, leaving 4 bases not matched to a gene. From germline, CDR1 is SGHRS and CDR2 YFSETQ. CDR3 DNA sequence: TGCGCCAGCAGCCCACAGGGGTTCACTGAAGCTTTCTTT. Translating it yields CASSPQGFTEAFF.

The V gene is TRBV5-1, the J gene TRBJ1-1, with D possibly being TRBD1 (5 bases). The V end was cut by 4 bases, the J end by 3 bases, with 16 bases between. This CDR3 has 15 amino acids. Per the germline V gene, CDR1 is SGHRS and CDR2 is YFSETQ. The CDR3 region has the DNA TGCGCCAGCAGCACCTCCGGGACCGAGTACACTGAAGCTTTCTTT. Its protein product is CASSTSGTEYTEAFF.

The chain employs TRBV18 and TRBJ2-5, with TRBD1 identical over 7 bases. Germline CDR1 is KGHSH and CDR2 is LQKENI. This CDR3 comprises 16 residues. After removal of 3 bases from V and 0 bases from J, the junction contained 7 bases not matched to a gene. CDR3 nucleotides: TGTGCCAGCTCACCCCTGGGACAGCATAACCAAGAGACCCAGTACTTC. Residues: CASSPLGQHNQETQYF.

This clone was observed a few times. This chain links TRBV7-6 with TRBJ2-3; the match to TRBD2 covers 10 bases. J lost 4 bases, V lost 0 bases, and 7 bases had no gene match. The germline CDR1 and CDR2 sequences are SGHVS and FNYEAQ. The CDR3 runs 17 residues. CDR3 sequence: CASSLAPSGGGPDTQYF. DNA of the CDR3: TGTGCCAGCAGCTTAGCGCCGAGCGGGGGGGGACCAGATACGCAGTATTTT.

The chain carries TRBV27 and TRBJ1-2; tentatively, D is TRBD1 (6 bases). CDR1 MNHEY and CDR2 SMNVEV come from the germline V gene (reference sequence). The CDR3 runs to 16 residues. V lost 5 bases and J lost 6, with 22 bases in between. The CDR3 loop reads CASSLFSGQFKNGYTF. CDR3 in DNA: TGTGCCAGCAGTCTTTTCAGTGGACAGTTTAAGAATGGCTACACCTTC.

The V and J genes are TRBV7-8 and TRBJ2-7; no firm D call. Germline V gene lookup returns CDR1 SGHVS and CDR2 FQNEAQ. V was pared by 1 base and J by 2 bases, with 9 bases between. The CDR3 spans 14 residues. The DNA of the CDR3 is TGTGCCAGCAGCTTAGGAGACGGTCCCTACGAGCAGTACGTC. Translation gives CASSLGDGPYEQYV.

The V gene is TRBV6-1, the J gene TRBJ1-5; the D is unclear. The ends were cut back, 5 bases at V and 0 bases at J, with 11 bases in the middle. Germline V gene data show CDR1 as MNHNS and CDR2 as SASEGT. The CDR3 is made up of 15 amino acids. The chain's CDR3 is CASSPSQLSNQPQHF. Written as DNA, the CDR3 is TGTGCCAGCAGTCCGAGCCAGCTTAGCAATCAGCCCCAGCATTTT.

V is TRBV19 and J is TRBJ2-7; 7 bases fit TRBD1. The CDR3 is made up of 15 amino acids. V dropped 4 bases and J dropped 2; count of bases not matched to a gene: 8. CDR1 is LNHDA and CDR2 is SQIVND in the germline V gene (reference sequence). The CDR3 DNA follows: TGTGCCAGTAGTACGCCGGACAGGACCACCTACGAGCAGTACGTC. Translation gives CASSTPDRTTYEQYV.